This is a list of T cell receptor beta chains from one sample in a study of blood T cells in healthy people across ages. Each CDR3 protein is one row after TCRdb ran MiXCR on the 5' RACE reads. The table includes 600,000 to 650,000 distinct CDR3 sequences, under 65% detected once. The sample taken for sequencing was blood. The receptor set was obtained from a man aged 60-69 years in good health. Each CDR3 is given with its conserved first and last residue. Clone size appears in some rows only: once, few, many, or a class for an expanded clone.

CDR3 | V | size
CASSQVGDKNTQYF | TRBV3-1 | -
CASSLSSTETQYF | TRBV28 | few
CSSTGHLSYEQYF | TRBV20-1 | -
CSASPSIPGLDQETQYF | TRBV29-1 | -
CASGWGRGGGEQYF | TRBV6-6 | -
CASSRTVVSSYEQYF | TRBV12-3/TRBV12-4 | few
CSATALGTSGYEQYF | TRBV20-1 | -
CSAATSGDRYQETQYF | TRBV20-1 | -
CSVTTTGRGGDGYTF | TRBV29-1 | -
CASRRSAGEIFNEQFF | TRBV12-3/TRBV12-4 | -
CASSVGEHLTSPLHF | TRBV9 | -
CSVEHRGVTEAFF | TRBV29-1 | few
CASSEARGLTEAFF | TRBV2 | -
CASSFSVAGGLYF | TRBV28 | -
CASTSKETQYF | TRBV28 | -
CARSPNGYGYTF | TRBV6-1 | -
CASSEGGQGAPYEQYF | TRBV6-1 | -
CSAVMTGVYTEAFF | TRBV29-1 | -
CSARPGQSYEQYF | TRBV20-1 | -
CASSFGGVRTDTQYF | TRBV7-2 | few
CAISEPPPSYEQYF | TRBV10-3 | few
CASSPGLAGKNIQYF | TRBV7-2 | -
CASTLDGYTGELFF | TRBV2 | few